The clone carrying this T cell receptor (beta chain) was recorded only once. How the authors handled the data: Estimation of nucleated cell counts relied on the amplification of reference gene primers. The method was immunoSEQ multiplex PCR; TCRdb's version includes in-frame clones alone and lacks a portion of them. V, J and clone size are taken as reported in that table, and D and trimming were inferred from the DNA itself. In the table there are about 88,000 clones, 90% of which are singletons. The data are from a study of blood T cell repertoires in COVID-19. Study-wide background: Samples representing acute and convalescent COVID-19 were sourced from the United States, Italy and Spain.

Germline V CDR1 and CDR2: LGHNA, YSLEER. The CDR3 spans 13 residues. Trimming cost V 2 bases and J 12 bases; bases outside gene matches: 6. The chain links TRBV4-3 to TRBJ2-1; 8 bases agree with TRBD2. The receptor was isolated from a man aged 55 to 70 with acute or convalescent COVID-19. The sequencing input was peripheral blood. The CDR3 nucleotides read TGCGCCAGCAGCCAATCAGCGGGAGCCTCGCAGTTCTTC. Its translation: CASSQSAGASQFF.